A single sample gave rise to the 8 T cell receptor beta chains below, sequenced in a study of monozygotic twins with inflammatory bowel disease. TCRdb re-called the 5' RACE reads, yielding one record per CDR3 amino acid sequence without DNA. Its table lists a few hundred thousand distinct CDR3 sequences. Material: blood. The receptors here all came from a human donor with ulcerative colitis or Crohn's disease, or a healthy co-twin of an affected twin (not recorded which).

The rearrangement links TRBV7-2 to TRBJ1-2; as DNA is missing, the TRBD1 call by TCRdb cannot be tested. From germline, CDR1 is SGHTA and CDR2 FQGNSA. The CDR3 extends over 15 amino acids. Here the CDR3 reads CASSSRLGGAQGYTF. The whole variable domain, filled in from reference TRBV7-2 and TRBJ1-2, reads GAGVSQSPSNKVTEKGKDVELRCDPISGHTALYWYRQSLGQGLEFLIYFQGNSAPDKSGLPSDRFSAERTGGSVSTLTIQRTQQEDSAVYLCASSSRLGGAQGYTFGSGTRLTVV.

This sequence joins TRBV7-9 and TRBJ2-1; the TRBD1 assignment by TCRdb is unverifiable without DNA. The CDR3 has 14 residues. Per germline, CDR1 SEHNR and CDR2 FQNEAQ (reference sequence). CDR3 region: CASSLANRGHEQFF. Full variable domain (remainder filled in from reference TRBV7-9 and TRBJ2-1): DTGVSQNPRHKITKRGQNVTFRCDPISEHNRLYWYRQTLGQGPEFLTYFQNEAQLEKSRLLSDRFSAERPKGSFSTLEIQRTEQGDSAMYLCASSLANRGHEQFFGPGTRLTVL.

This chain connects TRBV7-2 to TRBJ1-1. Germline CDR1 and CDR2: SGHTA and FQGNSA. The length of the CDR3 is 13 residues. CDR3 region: CASSLDTYTEAFF.

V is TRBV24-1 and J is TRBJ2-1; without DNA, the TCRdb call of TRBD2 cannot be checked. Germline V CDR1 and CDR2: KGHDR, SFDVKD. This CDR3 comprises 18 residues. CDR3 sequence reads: CATSDSGVAGGVDNEQFF.

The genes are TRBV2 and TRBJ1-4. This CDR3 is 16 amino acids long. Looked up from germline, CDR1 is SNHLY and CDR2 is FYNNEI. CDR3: CASSEGEGATNEKLFF.

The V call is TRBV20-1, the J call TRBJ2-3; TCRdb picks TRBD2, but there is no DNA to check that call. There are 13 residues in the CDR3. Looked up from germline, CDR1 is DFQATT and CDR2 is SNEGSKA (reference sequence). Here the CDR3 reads CSARGDLGDTQYF.

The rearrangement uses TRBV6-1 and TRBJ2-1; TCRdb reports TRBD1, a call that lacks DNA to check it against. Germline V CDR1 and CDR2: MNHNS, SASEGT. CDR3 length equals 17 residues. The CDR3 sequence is CASTQHVPGQGNNEQFF.

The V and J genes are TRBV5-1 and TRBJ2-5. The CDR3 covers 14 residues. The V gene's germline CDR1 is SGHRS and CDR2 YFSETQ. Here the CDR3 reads CASSLDSNQETQYF. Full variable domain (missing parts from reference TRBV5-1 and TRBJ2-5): KAGVTQTPRYLIKTRGQQVTLSCSPISGHRSVSWYQQTPGQGLQFLFEYFSETQRNKGNFPGRFSGRQFSNSRSEMNVSTLELGDSALYLCASSLDSNQETQYFGPGTRLLVL.